This T cell receptor (beta chain) was found in a study of Graves' ophthalmopathy and Graves' hyperthyroidism listed by TCRdb under 2018. Regarding the research as a whole: Hyperthyroidism was defined as stable when no progression to ophthalmopathy occurred within 18 months of follow-up. The study used TCR beta repertoire signatures to distinguish Graves' ophthalmopathy from Graves' hyperthyroidism and to predict progression to ophthalmopathy. In total, approximately 140 blood samples were TCR-sequenced: approximately 42 ophthalmopathy, 80 or so hyperthyroidism and some 17 hyperthyroidism-to-ophthalmopathy patients. To explore V-J signatures that separate ophthalmopathy from hyperthyroidism, a discovery set of about a hundred patients was enrolled, consisting of about 45 with ophthalmopathy and 55 to 65 with stable hyperthyroidism. The independent validation cohort included about 19 hyperthyroidism patients plus 17 patients who later progressed from hyperthyroidism to ophthalmopathy. In about 6 hyperthyroidism patients, T-cell repertoires of thyroid tissue and blood were compared. Following sampling, methimazole starting at 30 mg daily was administered to hyperthyroidism patients, and high-dose intravenous methylprednisolone was administered to ophthalmopathy patients.

Patients with hyperthyroidism were aged 18 to 65 years, had been newly diagnosed, and had a disease duration of less than 2 months. Anyone with other autoimmune diseases, uncontrolled infections, pregnancy or lactation was excluded from the study. Clinical symptoms, serum thyroxine, TRAb, thyroid ultrasound and orbital computed tomography formed the basis of the diagnosis. Total RNA was extracted using Trizol reagent, and RNA quality was checked on an Agilent 2100 Bioanalyzer. This clonotype was seen repeatedly, ten times or more. This receptor's antigen is unknown. Within one base of it there is no much larger clone, and no base qualities were kept. TCR beta CDR3 regions were amplified from RNA transcripts for repertoire sequencing. A first-round RT-PCR used HTBI primers with the Qiagen OneStep RT-PCR kit, followed by a second-round multiplex PCR, size selection and purification. The libraries underwent paired-end sequencing with 100 bp reads on an Illumina HiSeq2000. Regarding the original processing steps: Reads were processed with SOAPnuke, discarding reads with adapters, uncalled bases, mean Phred below 15, or no exact constant-primer or identifier match. COPE v1.2.5 was used to merge the high-quality paired reads. Unique nucleotide sequences were defined as clonotypes and aligned to IMGT TRB V, D and J references using MiTCR v1.1. Only V-J combinations with frequency above 0.0001 were analysed, covering over 98% of repertoires. For each V-J combination, a TCR clonal expansion and chaos score was defined as the ratio of F50 clonal expansion to chaos observed in the TCRdist matrix. Features were reduced by Welch's t-statistics and random forest to 10 to 15 V-J combinations, which fed a naive Bayes classifier. The Morisita-Horn index was used to measure how similar the thyroid and blood repertoires were. The public reads were run again by TCRdb, first through fastp at Q25 and then through MiXCR, and only productive beta chains were kept. Here each entry gathers all rows of one CDR3 protein and keeps the most common genes and DNA. The V and J calls come from TCRdb's annotation, not from the publication. This sample has 900,000 to 1,200,000 distinct CDR3 sequences in its table, and roughly 35% of those were observed once. The top ten hold approximately 12% of the sample.

The CDR3, from cysteine to phenylalanine, totals 15 residues. Only the CDR3 part of the read is kept: 45 bases, read in frame from the first base. The germline V gene yields SGHDN for CDR1 and FVKESK for CDR2. V is cut by 0 bases and J by 8 bases, and the space between the germline ends is 17 bases. Findings and caveats that apply to the study as a whole: Ophthalmopathy was separated from stable hyperthyroidism by the 13-signature model with around 89% sensitivity and less than 82% specificity in cross-validation and with 80%/75% in the test set. In validation, the model predicted ophthalmopathy progression with less than 71% sensitivity and roughly 72% specificity; roughly 12 predicted patients were CT-confirmed with GO in a median of 6.5 months. Among expanded thyroid clonotypes with frequency above 0.001, most also showed up in blood, which suggests that blood repertoires may reflect the thyroid immune response. Sample size was not statistically predetermined, and group allocation was not concealed from the investigators.

Material: peripheral blood or thyroid tissue (not recorded which). This sequence uses TRBV14 and TRBJ2-7, with no confident D gene call. The TCR originated in an adult man with Graves' hyperthyroidism. CDR3 region: CASSQDMGALTKQYF. The sequenced DNA is TGTGCCAGCAGCCAAGATATGGGTGCTCTAACCAAGCAGTACTTC.